This T cell receptor (beta chain) was identified in a study of cytomegalovirus exposure and HLA in healthy donors. This PCR relied on a set of 60 Vbeta primers and 13 Jbeta primers. Original processing methods: About 11 million of the about 80 million unique TCR beta chains counted in a later analysis were shared. Generated by immunoSEQ multiplex PCR, the TCRdb table keeps only in-frame clones and is missing some. The V and J calls and clone size come from that table; D and trimming were worked out from the DNA. The data show more than 100,000 clones, 70% to 75% seen once. The germline CDR1 and CDR2 sequences are SGDLS and YYNGEE. The CDR3 is 16 amino acids.

This receptor was identified in a woman aged 40 to 50 in good health and CMV-seronegative. The sequencing sample was made of PBMCs. The J gene is TRBJ2-5, the V gene TRBV9; 9 nucleotides agree with TRBD1. TRBJ2-7 matches the DNA end more closely, so the J call is doubtful. In DNA form, the CDR3 reads TGTGCCAGCAGCGTAGACACCGGGACAGGGTTCTACGAGCAGTACTTC. Its translation: CASSVDTGTGFYEQYF.